Sequencing of this T cell receptor (beta chain) was carried out in a study of OX40 agonist ivuxolimab in advanced cancers. Germline loops: CDR1 SGDLS, CDR2 YYNGEE. V gave up 0 bases and J gave up 9 bases; unmatched junction bases: 17. The CDR3 runs 20 residues. Using immunoSEQ multiplex PCR, the repertoire was profiled, and TCRdb retains in-frame clones only, with some absent. The table lists around 69,000 clones, around 88% of them singletons. The sample was CD4+ or CD8+ T cells sorted from blood, taken in a trial of the OX40 agonist ivuxolimab. This sequence joins TRBV9 and TRBJ2-4, with TRBD2 matching 14 bases. The receptor was derived from an adult with an advanced solid tumor such as melanoma, head and neck, liver or kidney cancer. As DNA, the CDR3 is TGTGCCAGCAGCGTAGTGCCGGCCCCGACTAGCGGGGGGGCCGGGGGCATTCAGTACTTC. Translation gives CASSVVPAPTSGGAGGIQYF. Supplemented by reference TRBV9 and TRBJ2-4, the full variable domain reads DSGVTQTPKHLITATGQRVTLRCSPRSGDLSVYWYQQSLDQGLQFLIQYYNGEERAKGNILERFSAQQFPDLHSELNLSSLELGDSALYFCASSVVPAPTSGGAGGIQYFGAGTRLSVL.